These 12 T cell receptor beta chains came from one sample sequenced in a study of radiotherapy plus CTLA-4 blockade in lung cancer (dated by TCRdb to 2017 to 2018). Libraries were made using the immunoSEQ multiplex PCR assay. TCRdb carries this immuneACCESS record with in-frame sequences only. Its versions omit some clonotypes, under half of them owing to an unresolved V gene in the studies checked, with the rest unexplained. Here the sample has 75,000 to 100,000 clones; almost 90% occur a single time. The ten largest account for roughly 4.9% of the sample. The source was peripheral blood, collected from a patient treated with radiotherapy plus ipilimumab. Source of these receptors: a human donor with non-small cell lung cancer that progressed on radiotherapy plus ipilimumab.

V and J are TRBV2 and TRBJ2-3; TRBD2 matches at 12 bases. Germline CDR1 and CDR2: SNHLY and FYNNEI. The V segment lost 7 bases and the J segment 1 base; nucleotides outside the gene matches: 3. The CDR3 is 15 residues long. The CDR3 is CASTSGRGGTDTQYF. CDR3 nucleotide sequence: TGTGCCAGCACTAGCGGGAGGGGGGGCACAGATACGCAGTATTTT.

The sample holds one count of this clone. The chain couples TRBV29-1 to TRBJ1-1; D remains unclear. The CDR3 sequence is 11 residues long. Germline CDR1 reads SQVTM; CDR2 reads ANQGSEA. Trimming shortened V by 7 bases and J by 10 bases, and 16 bases separated the two germline ends. DNA for the CDR3: TGCAGCGGAGGCGTTACCGCGAGAGCTTTCTTT. Its translation is CSGGVTARAFF.

The chain carries TRBV6-1 and TRBJ1-2; no clear D. The CDR3 has 14 amino acids. Germline V gene sequence: CDR1 MNHNS, CDR2 SASEGT. V lost 3 bases and J 1 base, leaving 9 bases between the germline ends. The CDR3 is CASSEEVYNYGYTF. The CDR3, as DNA: TGTGCCAGCAGTGAGGAAGTTTATAACTATGGCTACACCTTC.

CDR3 sequence reads: CATSRGGGQGGSGNTIYF. The CDR3 region has the DNA TGTGCCACCAGCAGAGGTGGCGGACAGGGAGGGTCTGGAAACACCATATATTTT. This rearrangement joins TRBV15 to TRBJ1-3; 8 bases agree with TRBD1. There are 18 residues in the CDR3. V gave up 1 base and J gave up 1 base; unmatched junction bases: 9. Per germline, CDR1 LNHNV and CDR2 YYDKDF (reference sequence). The whole variable domain, remainder taken from reference TRBV15 and TRBJ1-3, is DAMVIQNPRYQVTQFGKPVTLSCSQTLNHNVMYWYQQKSSQAPKLLFHYYDKDFNNEADTPDNFQSRRPNTSFCFLDIRSPGLGDTAMYLCATSRGGGQGGSGNTIYFGEGSWLTVV.

The rearrangement uses TRBV30 and TRBJ2-1; 11 bases fit TRBD2. V trimming: 5 bases; J trimming: 2 bases; junction bases outside the gene matches: 2. This CDR3 comprises 14 residues. Germline lookup yields CDR1 GTSNPN and CDR2 SVGIG (reference sequence). DNA of the CDR3: TGTGCCTGGGTAGCGGGAGGGCCCTACAATGAGCAGTTCTTC. Its protein product is CAWVAGGPYNEQFF.

This clone appeared once. The chain's CDR3 is CASSLAGSTEKLFF. The CDR3 DNA follows: TGTGCCAGCAGCTTAGCAGGGTCCACAGAAAAACTGTTTTTT. The chain recombines TRBV7-9 with TRBJ1-4, with D unresolved. V gave up 0 bases and J gave up 8 bases, with 10 bases separating them. This CDR3 has 14 residues. Germline values: CDR1 SEHNR, CDR2 FQNEAQ (reference sequence). The complete variable domain, with remaining parts taken from reference TRBV7-9 and TRBJ1-4, reads DTGVSQNPRHKITKRGQNVTFRCDPISEHNRLYWYRQTLGQGPEFLTYFQNEAQLEKSRLLSDRFSAERPKGSFSTLEIQRTEQGDSAMYLCASSLAGSTEKLFFGSGTQLSVL.

In this sample, this clone turned up once. The rearrangement uses TRBV10-3 and TRBJ2-7, with 8 bases aligning to TRBD1. V gave up 0 bases and J gave up 0 bases; unmatched junction bases: 1. The CDR3 has 15 residues. CDR1 is ENHRY and CDR2 is SYGVKD in the germline V gene. The CDR3 is CAISESGTGSYEQYF. In DNA, the CDR3 is TGTGCCATCAGTGAGTCCGGGACAGGCTCCTACGAGCAGTACTTC.

This clone was observed a handful of times. This sequence joins TRBV18 and TRBJ1-2; D is ambiguous. Germline-derived CDR1 and CDR2 are KGHSH and LQKENI. CDR3 length: 16 amino acids. V lost 3 bases and J lost 3, with 17 bases in between. CDR3 nucleotides: TGTGCCAGCTCACCGAACAACCTTCCCTTAGACTATGGCTACACCTTC. Its translation: CASSPNNLPLDYGYTF. The variable domain in full, with the rest retrieved from reference TRBV18 and TRBJ1-2, is NAGVMQNPRHLVRRRGQEARLRCSPMKGHSHVYWYRQLPEEGLKFMVYLQKENIIDESGMPKERFSAEFPKEGPSILRIQQVVRGDSAAYFCASSPNNLPLDYGYTFGSGTRLTVV.

The V call is TRBV28, the J call TRBJ2-7, with 7 bases lining up with TRBD1. Trimming cost V 2 bases and J 6 bases; bases outside gene matches: 7. The CDR3 length is 14 residues. Germline CDR1 is MDHEN and CDR2 is SYDVKM. The CDR3 bases are TGTGCCAGCAGTTTAGACAGGGTGAGGGTCGAGCAGTACTTC. Translated, it gives CASSLDRVRVEQYF.

J is TRBJ2-7 and V is TRBV29-1, with 7 bases identical to TRBD1. The CDR3 has 13 residues. The V segment lost 6 bases and the J segment 1 base; nucleotides outside the gene matches: 6. Per the germline V gene, CDR1 is SQVTM and CDR2 is ANQGSEA. CDR3 DNA: TGCAGCGTGAAGGGGACAGCTTCCTACGAGCAGTACTTC. This encodes CSVKGTASYEQYF.

The CDR3 reads CATRETGDGTDTQYF. As DNA, the CDR3 is TGTGCCACCAGAGAGACAGGTGACGGCACAGATACGCAGTATTTT. V is TRBV15 and J is TRBJ2-3; possible D gene TRBD1, 6 bases. CDR3 length: 15 amino acids. CDR1 and CDR2 (germline): LNHNV, YYDKDF (reference sequence). Trimming cost V 6 bases and J 1 base, with 14 bases left between them.

The V and J genes are TRBV9 and TRBJ2-7; 8 bases match TRBD2. Germline CDR1 reads SGDLS; CDR2 reads YYNGEE. Trimming removed 2 bases from V and 2 bases from J; junction bases left unmatched: 3. The CDR3 is 14 residues long. The CDR3 loop reads CASSVSGTTYEQYF. The CDR3 DNA reads as TGTGCCAGCAGCGTTAGCGGGACTACCTACGAGCAGTACTTC.